A single TCR beta chain is shown here with its context. This clonotype was detected many times. Its antigen is not yet known. No base-level quality is on record; no much larger clone is a single base apart. Including the terminal cysteine and phenylalanine, the CDR3 comprises 12 residues. The sequence is cut down to CDR3 DNA, 36 bases in frame from base 1. Based on the germline V gene, the CDR1 and CDR2 sequences are MDHEN and SYDVKM. V and J lose 3 bases and 14 bases, and a span of 16 bases separates them. Graves' hyperthyroidism was defined as stable when no progression to ophthalmopathy occurred over 18 months of follow-up. The hyperthyroidism patients were between 18 and 65 years old and newly diagnosed, with a disease duration of less than 2 months. Exclusion was applied to patients with uncontrolled infections, other autoimmune diseases, pregnancy or lactation. Diagnoses were based on clinical symptoms, serum thyroxine and TRAb, thyroid ultrasound and orbital computed tomography. PBMCs were isolated from more than 8 ml of fresh peripheral blood by Ficoll-Paque density gradient centrifugation. Total RNA was extracted with Trizol reagent, and quality was checked on an Agilent 2100 Bioanalyzer.

Amplification of TCR beta CDR3 regions was carried out from RNA transcripts. The first round of RT-PCR for the TCR CDR3 was performed with the HTBI primer set and the Qiagen OneStep RT-PCR kit. The libraries were constructed in a second round of multiplex PCR and then size-selected and purified. Sequencing of the libraries was done on an Illumina HiSeq2000 using paired-end 100 bp reads. The authors' analysis ran thus. SOAPnuke was used to process the raw data, removing reads that contained adapters or uncalled bases, had a mean Phred below 15, or lacked an exact match to the constant primer or identifier. High-quality paired reads were merged using COPE v1.2.5, and each unique nucleotide sequence was defined as a clonotype. Clonotypes were aligned to IMGT TRBV, TRBD and TRBJ reference segments using MiTCR v1.1. The analysis included only V-J combinations with a frequency above 0.0001, which together covered 99.2% of the repertoires. A TCS score was defined as the ratio between F50 (clonal expansion) and ExV (chaos), using BLOSUM62-based TCRdist between CDR3 peptides within each V-J. Welch's t-statistics and random forest reduced roughly 500 V-J features to roughly 13, which were used in a naive Bayes classifier (R e1071). TCRdb's own reprocessing of the public reads used fastp at Q25 and MiXCR and kept productive beta chains. Entries are consolidated by CDR3 protein sequence, retaining the most common genes and DNA. The authors' filters were not applied to this entry. The sample records roughly 350,000 distinct CDR3 sequences, 11% to 15% of which are singletons. Of the sample, under 30% falls within the top ten clones.

This specimen comes from a study of T cells in Graves' hyperthyroidism and ophthalmopathy (dated by TCRdb to between 2018 and 2021). Background for the entire study: Peripheral blood samples were taken at the time of initial diagnosis, prior to any treatment. A discovery cohort of around 98 patients, roughly 40 with Graves' ophthalmopathy and fewer than 65 with stable Graves' hyperthyroidism, was used to find distinguishing TCR V-J signatures. Whether ophthalmopathy could be predicted prospectively was tested in an independent validation cohort made up of 18 hyperthyroidism patients plus 17 patients who later progressed to ophthalmopathy. The approximately 90 discovery patients were divided at random into training and test sets in a 7:3 ratio. The study also compared thyroid tissue and blood T-cell repertoires from several Graves' hyperthyroidism patients. After blood sampling, hyperthyroidism patients were treated with methimazole at a starting dose of 30 mg daily, and ophthalmopathy patients were treated with high-dose intravenous methylprednisolone. According to the paper, TCR Vbeta CDR3 sequencing was carried out on some 130 peripheral blood samples, which came from approximately 43 ophthalmopathy, 75 or so hyperthyroidism and approximately 17 progressor patients. Summary of the overall study and its limitations: No statistical method was used to set the sample size in advance, and investigators knew the group allocation. Most expanded thyroid clonotypes (frequency above 0.001) were also found in blood, which suggests that blood repertoires may mirror thyroid immune responses. A 13 V-J signature model separated ophthalmopathy from stable hyperthyroidism, with roughly 88% sensitivity and just under 84% specificity in cross-validation and 80%/75% in testing. In validation, progression to ophthalmopathy was predicted by the model with about 70% sensitivity and 72.22% specificity, a median of 6.5 months before onset.

The specimen was blood. The source of this sequence is a woman aged 30 to 39 with Graves' hyperthyroidism. In this chain, TRBV28 is recombined with TRBJ2-5; the D gene is possibly TRBD2, with 6 bases matching. In nucleotide form, the sequence is TGTGCCAGCAGTTTTCGTAGCGGATCCCGTTACTTC. It is translated as CASSFRSGSRYF.